This entry describes one T cell receptor (beta chain). No antigen is known for it. The entry originates in a study of cytomegalovirus exposure and HLA in healthy donors. A multiplex PCR was run with 60 Vbeta primers and 13 Jbeta primers. Some clones are missing from TCRdb's copy, which holds only in-frame ones; the method was immunoSEQ multiplex PCR. The data show 150,000 or so clones, around 68% seen once. The CDR3 sequence is 15 residues long. V lost 1 base, J lost 2 bases, and 12 bases lay in between. The germline V gene has CDR1 SGHTA and CDR2 FQGNSA. The study's findings and limits: When the data were analyzed later, several of the most significant clusters appeared to be linked to common viral pathogens.

Material for sequencing was PBMCs. The chain joins TRBV7-2 to TRBJ2-7; D is perhaps TRBD1 (5 bases). This TCR was sampled from a man aged 25-45 years in good health and CMV-seronegative. The CDR3 DNA reads as TGTGCCAGCAGCTTAGTGGCAGGGCAAACCTACGAGCAGTACTTC. Amino acids: CASSLVAGQTYEQYF.